This T cell receptor (beta chain) came from a study of cytomegalovirus exposure and HLA in healthy donors. The PCR made use of 60 Vbeta and 13 Jbeta primers. The protocol was immunoSEQ multiplex PCR, while the TCRdb copy is restricted to in-frame clones and leaves out a portion. The sample has around 100,000 clones; less than 80% are singletons. Whole-study results and caveats: A prior analysis recorded that most TCR beta V segments were productive about 87% or about 30% of the time. Relative to equally common others, HLA-associated TCR beta chains showed greater clonal expansion in a later analysis.

The sample holds one count of this clone. Its antigen is currently unknown. Looked up from germline, CDR1 is SQVTM and CDR2 is ANQGSEA. CDR3 length: 13 amino acids. With V trimmed by 5 bases and J by 6 bases, 8 bases remained unmatched. The J gene is TRBJ2-7, the V gene TRBV29-1; 9 bases align to TRBD2. Sequenced: PBMCs. The receptor's source is a man younger than 40 in good health and CMV-seronegative. CDR3 nucleotides: TGCAGCGTTCGGGGCGGGAGGGGTCTCGAGCAGTACTTC. Protein sequence: CSVRGGRGLEQYF.